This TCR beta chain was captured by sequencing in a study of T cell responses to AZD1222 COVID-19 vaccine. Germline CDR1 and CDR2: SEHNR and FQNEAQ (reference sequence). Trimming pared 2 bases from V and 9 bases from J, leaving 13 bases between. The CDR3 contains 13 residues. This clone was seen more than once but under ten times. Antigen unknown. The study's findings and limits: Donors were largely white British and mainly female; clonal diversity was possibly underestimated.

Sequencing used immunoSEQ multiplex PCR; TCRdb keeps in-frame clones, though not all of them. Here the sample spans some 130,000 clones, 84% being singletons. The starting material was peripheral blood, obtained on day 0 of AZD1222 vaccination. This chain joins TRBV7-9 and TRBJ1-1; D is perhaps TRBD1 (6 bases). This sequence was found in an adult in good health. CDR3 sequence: CASSLRGEAKAFF. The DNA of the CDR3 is TGTGCCAGCAGCTTAAGGGGGGAGGCGAAAGCTTTCTTT.